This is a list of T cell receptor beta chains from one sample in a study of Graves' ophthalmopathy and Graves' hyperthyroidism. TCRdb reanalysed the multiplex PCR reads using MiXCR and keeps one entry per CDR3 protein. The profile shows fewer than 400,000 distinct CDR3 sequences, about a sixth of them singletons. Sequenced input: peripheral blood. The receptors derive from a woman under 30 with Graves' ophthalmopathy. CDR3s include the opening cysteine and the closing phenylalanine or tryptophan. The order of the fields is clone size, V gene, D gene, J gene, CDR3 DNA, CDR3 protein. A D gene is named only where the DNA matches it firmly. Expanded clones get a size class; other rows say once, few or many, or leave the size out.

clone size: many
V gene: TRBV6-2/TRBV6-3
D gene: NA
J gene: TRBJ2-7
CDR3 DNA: TGTGCCAGCAGTTACGTTCGGGACGAGCAGTACTTC
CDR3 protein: CASSYVRDEQYF

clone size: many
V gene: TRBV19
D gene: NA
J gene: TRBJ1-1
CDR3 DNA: TGTGCCAGTAGTGGGGGACGGATGAACACTGAAGCTTTCTTT
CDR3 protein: CASSGGRMNTEAFF

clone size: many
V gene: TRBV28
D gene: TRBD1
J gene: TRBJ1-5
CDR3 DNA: TGTGCCAGCAGGCACGAGTGGACAGGGGGTAATCAGCCCCAGCATTTT
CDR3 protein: CASRHEWTGGNQPQHF

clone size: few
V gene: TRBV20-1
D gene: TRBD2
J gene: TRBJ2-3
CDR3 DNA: TGCAGTCCAGACTCTCGCGGGGGGGGGGATACGCAGTATTTT
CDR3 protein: CSPDSRGGGDTQYF

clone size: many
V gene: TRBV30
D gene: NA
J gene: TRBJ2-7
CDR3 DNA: TGTGCCTGGAGTGTACTACCAAGGGGCGAAACCTACGAGCAGTACTTC
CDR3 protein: CAWSVLPRGETYEQYF

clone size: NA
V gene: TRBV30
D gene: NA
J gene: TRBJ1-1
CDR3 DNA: TGTGCCTGGAGTCCTTCCAACACTGAAGCTTTCTTT
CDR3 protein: CAWSPSNTEAFF

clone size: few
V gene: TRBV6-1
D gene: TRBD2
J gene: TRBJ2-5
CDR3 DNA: TGTGCCAGCAGGGTGGGGGCTAGCGGGAGTGGGCAAGAGACCCAGTACTTC
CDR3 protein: CASRVGASGSGQETQYF

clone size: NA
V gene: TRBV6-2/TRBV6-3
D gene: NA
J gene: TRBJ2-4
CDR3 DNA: TGTGCCAGCACCGAACCCGGGGGAGGCATTCAGTACTTC
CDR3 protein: CASTEPGGGIQYF

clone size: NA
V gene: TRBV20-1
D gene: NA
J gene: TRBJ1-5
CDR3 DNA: TGCAGTGCTCTCCGGGGCTTAGGGAGCAATCAGCCCCAGCATTTT
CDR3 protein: CSALRGLGSNQPQHF

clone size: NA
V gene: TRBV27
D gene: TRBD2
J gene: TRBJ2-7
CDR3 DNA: TGTGCCAGCAGTTTACGGCTAGCGGGTATCTACGAGCAGTACTTC
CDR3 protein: CASSLRLAGIYEQYF

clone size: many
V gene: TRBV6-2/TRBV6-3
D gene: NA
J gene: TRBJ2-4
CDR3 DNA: TGTGCCAGCGCACAGGGGAGGAAAAACATTCAGTACTTC
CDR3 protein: CASAQGRKNIQYF

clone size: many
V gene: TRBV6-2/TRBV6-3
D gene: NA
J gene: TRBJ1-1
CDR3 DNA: TGTGCCAGCAGTCACACCAGTACCACGATGAACACTGAAGCTTTCTTT
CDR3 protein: CASSHTSTTMNTEAFF

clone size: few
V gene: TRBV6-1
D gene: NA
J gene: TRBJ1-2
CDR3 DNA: TGTGCCAGCAGCATGACCTCTGACCATTCCTATGGCTACACCTTC
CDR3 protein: CASSMTSDHSYGYTF

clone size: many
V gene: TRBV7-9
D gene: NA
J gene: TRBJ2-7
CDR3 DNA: TGTGCCAGCAGCGTAGGACCATACGAGCAGTACTTC
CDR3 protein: CASSVGPYEQYF

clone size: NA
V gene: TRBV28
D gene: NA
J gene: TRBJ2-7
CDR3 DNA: TGTGCCAGCGAGGACCGTTACAAGCAGTACTTC
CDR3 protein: CASEDRYKQYF

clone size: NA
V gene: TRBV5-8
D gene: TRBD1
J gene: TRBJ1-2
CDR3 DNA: TGTGCCAGCAGCAATCCGGGACAGTACTATGGCTACACCTTC
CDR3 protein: CASSNPGQYYGYTF

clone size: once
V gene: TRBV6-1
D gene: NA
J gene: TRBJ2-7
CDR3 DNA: TGTGCCAGCAGTCCCAAAGGTGGAACCTACGAGCAGTACTTC
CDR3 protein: CASSPKGGTYEQYF

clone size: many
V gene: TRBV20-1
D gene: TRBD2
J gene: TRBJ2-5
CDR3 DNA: TGCAGCCAGGTAGCGGGAGGAGAGACCCAGTACTTC
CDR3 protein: CSQVAGGETQYF

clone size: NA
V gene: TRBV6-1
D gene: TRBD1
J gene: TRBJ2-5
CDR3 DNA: TGTGCCAGCACCCTCGGGACAGGTCCTTTGGAGACCCAGTACTTC
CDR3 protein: CASTLGTGPLETQYF

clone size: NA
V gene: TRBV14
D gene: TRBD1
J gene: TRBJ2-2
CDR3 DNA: TGTGCCAGCAGCCAGGGACAGGGAGGCGGGGAGCTGTTTTTT
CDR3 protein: CASSQGQGGGELFF

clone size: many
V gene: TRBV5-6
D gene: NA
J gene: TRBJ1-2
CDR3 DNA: TGTGCCAGCAGCTTTACGGAGAACTATGGCTACACCTTC
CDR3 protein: CASSFTENYGYTF

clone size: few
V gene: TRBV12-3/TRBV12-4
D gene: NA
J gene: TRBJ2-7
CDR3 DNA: TGTGCCAGCAGTATGTCGGGGATTACCTACGAGCAGTACTTC
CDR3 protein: CASSMSGITYEQYF

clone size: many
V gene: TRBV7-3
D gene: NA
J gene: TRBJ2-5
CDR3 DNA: TGTGCCAGCAGCTTAATCCTGGGACCGCAGGAGACCCAGTACTTC
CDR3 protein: CASSLILGPQETQYF

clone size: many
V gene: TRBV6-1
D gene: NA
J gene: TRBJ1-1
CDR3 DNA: TGTGCCAGCAGTGATCCCCAACAAGTCGGAGCTTTCTTT
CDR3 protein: CASSDPQQVGAFF

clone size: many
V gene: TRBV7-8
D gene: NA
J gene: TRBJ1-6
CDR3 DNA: TGTGCCAGCAGTCGTGGTTCGCGGCCTCTCGCCCTCCACTTT
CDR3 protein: CASSRGSRPLALHF

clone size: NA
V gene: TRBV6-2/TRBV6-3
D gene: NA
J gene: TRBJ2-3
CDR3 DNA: TGTGCCAGCAGTTACCACCGGGAGACGGCAGATACGCAGTATTTT
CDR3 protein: CASSYHRETADTQYF

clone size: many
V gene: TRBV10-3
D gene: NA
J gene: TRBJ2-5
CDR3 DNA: TGTGCCATCAGTGAGGGAGGGGGAGAGACCCAGTACTTC
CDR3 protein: CAISEGGGETQYF

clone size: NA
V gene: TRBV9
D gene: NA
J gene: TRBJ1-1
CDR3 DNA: TGTGCCAGCAGCGTAGGCCCAGGGGCACCGAACACTGAAGCTTTCTTT
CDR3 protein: CASSVGPGAPNTEAFF

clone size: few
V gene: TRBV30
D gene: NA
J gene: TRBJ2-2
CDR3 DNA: TGTGCCTGGAGGGGGCGGGCGAACACCGGGGAGCTGTTTTTT
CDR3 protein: CAWRGRANTGELFF

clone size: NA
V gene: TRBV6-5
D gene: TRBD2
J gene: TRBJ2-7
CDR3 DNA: TGTGCCAGCAGTTACGCCGCGACTAGCGGAGAGCAGTACTTC
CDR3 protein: CASSYAATSGEQYF

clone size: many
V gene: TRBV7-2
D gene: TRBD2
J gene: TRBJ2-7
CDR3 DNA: TGTGCCAGCAGTCTAGCGGGAGGGCCCTCCGAGCAGTACTTC
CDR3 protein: CASSLAGGPSEQYF

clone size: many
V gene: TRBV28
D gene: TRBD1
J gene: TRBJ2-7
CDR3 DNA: TGTGCCAGCAGTTGGGAAGGGACAGGGTTCACCTACGAGCAGTACTTC
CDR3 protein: CASSWEGTGFTYEQYF

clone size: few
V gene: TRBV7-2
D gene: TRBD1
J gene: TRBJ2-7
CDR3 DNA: TGTGCCAGCAGCTTCGGACAGGGGGCTTCCTACGAGCAGTACTTC
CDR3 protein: CASSFGQGASYEQYF

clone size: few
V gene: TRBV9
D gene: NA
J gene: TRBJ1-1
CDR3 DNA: TGTGCCAGCAGCGTCAGTTTAGAGGGTGACACTGAAGCTTTCTTT
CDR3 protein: CASSVSLEGDTEAFF

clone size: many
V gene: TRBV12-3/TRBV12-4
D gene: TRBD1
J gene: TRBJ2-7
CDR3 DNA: TGTGCCAGCAGTTACGCGACAGGGGGCATAAGGGAGCAGTACTTC
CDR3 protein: CASSYATGGIREQYF

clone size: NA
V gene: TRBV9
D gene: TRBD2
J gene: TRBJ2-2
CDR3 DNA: TGTGCCAGCAGCGAGGGGACTAGCCGAGCCGGGGAGCTGTTTTTT
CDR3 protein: CASSEGTSRAGELFF

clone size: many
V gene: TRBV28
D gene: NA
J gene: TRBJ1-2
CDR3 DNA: TGTGCCAGCAATTGGGTGGGCACTAACTATGGCTACACCTTC
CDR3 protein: CASNWVGTNYGYTF

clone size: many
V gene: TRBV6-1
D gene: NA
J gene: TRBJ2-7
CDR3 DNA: TGTGCCACCTTCACTCCCTACGAGCAGTACTTC
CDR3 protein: CATFTPYEQYF

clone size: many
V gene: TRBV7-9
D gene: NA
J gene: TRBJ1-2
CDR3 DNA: TGTGCCAGCAGCTTAGGGCAGGGGACCTATGGCTACACCTTC
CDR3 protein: CASSLGQGTYGYTF

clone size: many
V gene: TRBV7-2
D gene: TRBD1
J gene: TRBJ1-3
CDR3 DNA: TGTGCCAGCAGCTTAGCTGGACAGGGGATGTGGGGTGGAAACACCATATATTTT
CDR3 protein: CASSLAGQGMWGGNTIYF

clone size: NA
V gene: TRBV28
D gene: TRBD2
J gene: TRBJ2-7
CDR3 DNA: TGTGCCAGCAGTTTCTCTAGCGGGTTATCCTACGAGCAGTACTTC
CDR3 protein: CASSFSSGLSYEQYF

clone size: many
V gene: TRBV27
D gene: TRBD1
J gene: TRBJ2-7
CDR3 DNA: TGTGCCAGCAGTTCGGAGACAGGGCACTCCTACGAGCAGTACTTC
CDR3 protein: CASSSETGHSYEQYF

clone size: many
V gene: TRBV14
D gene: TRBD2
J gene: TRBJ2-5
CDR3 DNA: TGTGCCAGCAGCCAAGCAATTAGGCTAGCGGGAGAGACCCAGTACTTC
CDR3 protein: CASSQAIRLAGETQYF

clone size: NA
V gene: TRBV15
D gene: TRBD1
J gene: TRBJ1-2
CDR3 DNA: TGTGCCACCAGCGACAGGGGGTTTAATGGCTACACCTTC
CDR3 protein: CATSDRGFNGYTF

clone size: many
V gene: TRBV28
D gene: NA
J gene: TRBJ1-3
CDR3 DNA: TGTGCCAGCAGGCCCCCCGGGGGGCTTGGAAACACCATATATTTT
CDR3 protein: CASRPPGGLGNTIYF

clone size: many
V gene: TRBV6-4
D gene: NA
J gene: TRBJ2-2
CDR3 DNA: TGTGCCAGCAGTGATGGGCTAGCGACCGGGGAGCTGTTTTTT
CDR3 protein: CASSDGLATGELFF